These 27 T cell receptor beta chains were sequenced from one sample in a study of OX40 agonist ivuxolimab in advanced cancers. Only in-frame clones appear in the TCRdb table, and some are missing; sequencing was by immunoSEQ multiplex PCR. The repertoire holds tens of thousands of clones, with just over 90% as singletons. Material: CD4+ or CD8+ T cells sorted from blood, obtained in a trial of the OX40 agonist ivuxolimab. These receptors were collected from an adult with an advanced solid tumor such as melanoma, head and neck, liver or kidney cancer.

The rearrangement uses TRBV7-3 and TRBJ2-5; perhaps TRBD1 as D (6 bases). Deletions cut 6 bases from V and 4 bases from J, with 18 bases between. The CDR3 runs to 15 residues. Germline CDR1 SGHTA, CDR2 FQGTGA. In DNA form, the CDR3 reads TGTGCCAGCAGTCCAACAGGGACCTTGGGAGAGACCCAGTACTTC. Translated, it gives CASSPTGTLGETQYF. Complete variable domain (other parts from reference TRBV7-3 and TRBJ2-5): GAGVSQTPSNKVTEKGKYVELRCDPISGHTALYWYRQSLGQGPEFLIYFQGTGAADDSGLPNDRFFAVRPEGSVSTLKIQRTERGDSAVYLCASSPTGTLGETQYFGPGTRLLVL.

The J gene is TRBJ1-2, the V gene TRBV6-5, with D tentatively TRBD1 (5 bases). Germline CDR1 reads MNHEY; CDR2 reads SVGAGI. Trimming shortened V by 6 bases and J by 4 bases, and 18 bases separated the two germline ends. The CDR3 is made up of 15 amino acids. CDR3: CASRTSGRGFYGYTF. In nucleotides, the CDR3 is TGTGCCAGCAGGACCTCAGGGAGAGGGTTCTATGGCTACACCTTC.

This sequence joins TRBV6-1 and TRBJ1-3, with no clear D. Germline V gene data show CDR1 as MNHNS and CDR2 as SASEGT. Trimming removed 2 bases from V and 1 base from J, with 9 bases in between. The CDR3 has 15 residues. The chain's CDR3 is CASSEFRVSGNTIYF. In DNA form, the CDR3 reads TGTGCCAGCAGTGAATTCCGGGTTTCTGGAAACACCATATATTTT.

This sequence joins TRBV6-1 and TRBJ2-1, with D unresolved. The CDR3 runs 14 residues. Trimming stripped 6 bases from V and 6 bases from J, with 15 bases between. Germline V CDR1 and CDR2: MNHNS, SASEGT. CDR3 bases: TGTGCCAGCAGAAAGCCAACAGAAGCCAATGAGCAGTTCTTC. Translating gives CASRKPTEANEQFF.

By share, this clone ranks as medium-sized (0.01 to 0.1%). V gene TRBV28 combines with J gene TRBJ1-2, with 7 bases identical to TRBD1. In germline, CDR1 is MDHEN, CDR2 SYDVKM. The CDR3 spans 15 residues. The ends lost 1 base at V and 5 bases at J; junction bases unmatched: 7. The CDR3 reads CASSLSDRKGYGYTF. CDR3 DNA: TGTGCCAGCAGTTTATCGGACAGGAAGGGTTATGGCTACACCTTC.

The chain recombines TRBV7-9 with TRBJ2-1; 8 positions agree with TRBD2. The germline V gene encodes CDR1 SEHNR and CDR2 FQNEAQ (reference sequence). J gave up 7 bases and V 5 bases, and 4 bases lay outside the gene matches. The CDR3 is 13 amino acids. CDR3 nucleotide sequence: TGTGCCAGCAGCGTCGGGGGGGCGAATGAGCAGTTCTTC. Translation gives CASSVGGANEQFF.

The rearrangement joins TRBV11-2 to TRBJ2-1; D may be TRBD1 (6 bases). The germline V and J ends were trimmed by 4 bases and 5 bases, with 12 bases remaining between them. Germline V CDR1 and CDR2: SGHAT, FQNNGV. CDR3 size: 14 residues. DNA for the CDR3: TGTGCCAGCAGCTCCTGGACAGCTGACAATGAGCAGTTCTTC. Translating it yields CASSSWTADNEQFF.

The chain combines TRBV28 with TRBJ1-4; D gene ambiguous. Germline CDR1 is MDHEN and CDR2 is SYDVKM. V lost 2 bases, J lost 4 bases, and 11 bases lay in between. The CDR3 contains 15 residues. CDR3: CASSLGTFNNEKLFF. The CDR3 DNA sequence: TGTGCCAGCAGTTTAGGCACATTCAATAATGAAAAACTGTTTTTT.

The chain is built from TRBV5-1 and TRBJ2-2; 7 bases align to TRBD2. This CDR3 region has 15 residues. V was clipped by 0 bases and J by 4 bases; unmatched bases: 3. In germline, CDR1 is SGHRS, CDR2 YFSETQ. CDR3 in amino acids: CASSLAPSGTGELFF. CDR3 bases: TGCGCCAGCAGCTTGGCCCCTAGCGGCACCGGGGAGCTGTTTTTT.

The V call is TRBV11-3, the J call TRBJ2-1, with D perhaps TRBD1 (5 bases). Trimming stripped 1 base from V and 9 bases from J, with 13 bases between. The CDR3 length is 14 residues. Germline CDR1 and CDR2: SGHNT and YENEEA. The CDR3 spells CASSLALPRGEQFF. The CDR3 DNA reads TGTGCCAGCAGCTTAGCCCTTCCAAGGGGTGAGCAGTTCTTC.

The chain employs TRBV11-2 and TRBJ2-2; D gene ambiguous. Germline CDR1 SGHAT, CDR2 FQNNGV. Trimming stripped 7 bases from V and 6 bases from J, with 21 bases between. This CDR3 comprises 16 residues. The CDR3 here is CASKLVVGSEAGELFF. In nucleotides, the CDR3 is TGTGCCAGCAAGTTAGTGGTGGGCAGTGAGGCCGGGGAGCTGTTTTTT.

This chain links TRBV7-2 with TRBJ2-1; a possible D gene is TRBD1 (5 bases). The V end was cut by 1 base, the J end by 3 bases, with 10 bases between. The length of the CDR3 is 15 residues. Looked up from germline, CDR1 is SGHTA and CDR2 is FQGNSA. The CDR3 DNA sequence: TGTGCCAGCAGCTTAGGGGGCCAGAACTACAATGAGCAGTTCTTC. This gives the protein CASSLGGQNYNEQFF.

The V call is TRBV28, the J call TRBJ2-1; 8 nucleotides line up with TRBD2. There are 17 residues in the CDR3. V dropped 2 bases and J dropped 0; count of bases not matched to a gene: 6. Germline CDR1 reads MDHEN; CDR2 reads SYDVKM. The CDR3 is CASSLGGSGSSYNEQFF. The CDR3 DNA sequence: TGTGCCAGCAGTTTAGGGGGGAGCGGGAGCTCCTACAATGAGCAGTTCTTC.

The rearrangement links TRBV19 to TRBJ1-6, with D perhaps TRBD1 (6 bases). CDR3 length: 13 amino acids. Trimming stripped 5 bases from V and 10 bases from J, with 12 bases between. CDR1 is LNHDA and CDR2 is SQIVND in the germline V gene (reference sequence). CDR3 in amino acids: CASSQGLESPLHF. CDR3 sequence (DNA): TGTGCCAGTAGTCAGGGGTTGGAGTCACCCCTCCACTTT.

V gene TRBV19 combines with J gene TRBJ2-3; D is unresolved. The germline gives CDR1 LNHDA, CDR2 SQIVND (reference sequence). The germline V and J ends were trimmed by 7 bases and 1 base, with 15 bases remaining between them. The CDR3 is 15 amino acids. CDR3 bases: TGTGCCAGTAATTCAGGTTGGAAGGGCACAGATACGCAGTATTTT. Translated, it gives CASNSGWKGTDTQYF.

The chain is built from TRBV19 and TRBJ1-5; no reliable D call. Germline V gives CDR1 LNHDA, CDR2 SQIVND (reference sequence). The CDR3 extends over 13 amino acids. Trimming pared 3 bases from V and 8 bases from J, leaving 11 bases between. The CDR3 sequence: CASSIGSREPQHF. The CDR3 coding sequence is TGTGCCAGTAGTATCGGATCCCGGGAGCCCCAGCATTTT.

The rearrangement links TRBV18 to TRBJ2-7; 13 positions match TRBD2. The CDR3 length is 18 residues. V shed 0 bases, J shed 0 bases, and the junction held 5 bases outside the gene matches. CDR1 is KGHSH and CDR2 is LQKENI in the germline V gene. Here the CDR3 reads CASSPPRLAGGSSYEQYF. The CDR3, as DNA: TGTGCCAGCTCACCACCGAGACTAGCGGGAGGAAGCTCCTACGAGCAGTACTTC.

V and J are TRBV5-1 and TRBJ2-2; no firm D call. The V gene's germline CDR1 is SGHRS and CDR2 YFSETQ. Trimming took off 3 bases at V and 3 bases at J, with 12 bases between the two ends. The CDR3 has 15 residues. In nucleotides, the CDR3 is TGCGCCAGCAGCTGGAAGGGTTTCGACACCGGGGAGCTGTTTTTT. Its protein is CASSWKGFDTGELFF.

This clone was seen a single time. The V gene is TRBV19, the J gene TRBJ1-2; TRBD1 agrees at 7 bases. Germline V gene sequence: CDR1 LNHDA, CDR2 SQIVND (reference sequence). V shed 6 bases, J shed 2 bases, and the junction held 9 bases outside the gene matches. The CDR3 is made up of 15 amino acids. The CDR3 spells CASSTGTATNYGYTF. The CDR3 DNA is TGTGCCAGTAGCACCGGGACAGCAACGAACTATGGCTACACCTTC.

This rearrangement joins TRBV10-1 to TRBJ2-3; D may be TRBD2 (6 bases). The V gene's germline CDR1 is WNHNN and CDR2 SYGVQD (reference sequence). The CDR3 loop spans 15 amino acids. The CDR3 bases are TGCGCGAGGGCAGCGACGGGACTCCCCACAGATACGCAGTATTTT. This codes for CARAATGLPTDTQYF.

The rearrangement joins TRBV11-3 to TRBJ1-2; 8 bases match TRBD1. This CDR3 is 15 amino acids long. V shed 4 bases and J 4 bases; nucleotides not matched to a gene: 8. The germline V gene has CDR1 SGHNT and CDR2 YENEEA. The CDR3 bases are TGTGCCAGCAGCTCGGGACAGGATTCTGGCTATGGCTACACCTTC. Protein product: CASSSGQDSGYGYTF. The full variable domain, with the rest looked up from reference TRBV11-3 and TRBJ1-2, is EAGVVQSPRYKIIEKKQPVAFWCNPISGHNTLYWYLQNLGQGPELLIRYENEEAVDDSQLPKDRFSAERLKGVDSTLKIQPAELGDSAVYLCASSSGQDSGYGYTFGSGTRLTVV.

The chain has TRBV4-1 and TRBJ1-2; D is unresolved. CDR3 length: 12 residues. CDR1 is MGHRA and CDR2 is YSYEKL in the germline V gene. V lost 0 bases to trimming and J lost 4 bases, with 3 bases between them. DNA of the CDR3: TGCGCCAGCAGCCAAGACGGCTATGGCTACACCTTC. It yields the protein CASSQDGYGYTF.

J is TRBJ2-1 and V is TRBV5-6; either TRBD1 or TRBD2 may supply D (6 bases each). With 3 bases removed from V and 0 bases from J, the gap between germline ends came to 13 bases. The CDR3 runs 16 residues. Germline assignment: CDR1 SGHDT and CDR2 YYEEEE. For the CDR3, the DNA is TGTGCCAGCAGCTCAACCCGGGGGCTCTCCTACAATGAGCAGTTCTTC. Amino acids: CASSSTRGLSYNEQFF.

The chain uses TRBV14 and TRBJ1-3; TRBD1 is a possible D gene (5 bases). Germline V CDR1 and CDR2: SGHDN, FVKESK. Trimming shortened V by 6 bases and J by 4 bases, and 13 bases separated the two germline ends. This CDR3 region has 14 residues. The CDR3 protein is CASRCLQAGNTIYF. Written as DNA, the CDR3 is TGTGCCAGCAGGTGTTTACAGGCGGGAAACACCATATATTTT.

V usage is TRBV18 and J usage is TRBJ2-7; D uncertain. CDR3 length: 12 residues. Trimming stripped 6 bases from V and 0 bases from J, with 6 bases between. Looked up from germline, CDR1 is KGHSH and CDR2 is LQKENI. The CDR3 sequence: CASSPDSYEQYF. The DNA for the CDR3 is TGTGCCAGCTCCCCAGACTCCTACGAGCAGTACTTC. Supplemented by reference TRBV18 and TRBJ2-7, the full variable domain reads NAGVMQNPRHLVRRRGQEARLRCSPMKGHSHVYWYRQLPEEGLKFMVYLQKENIIDESGMPKERFSAEFPKEGPSILRIQQVVRGDSAAYFCASSPDSYEQYFGPGTRLTVT.

The chain carries TRBV4-1 and TRBJ2-5; TRBD2 aligns across 8 bases. V was pared by 8 bases and J by 5 bases, with 16 bases of the junction left unmatched. This CDR3 is built from 16 residues. From germline, CDR1 is MGHRA and CDR2 YSYEKL. CDR3 amino acids: CASRPGGPGGVETQYF. The DNA for the CDR3 is TGCGCCAGCCGGCCGGGGGGGCCTGGTGGGGTGGAGACCCAGTACTTC.

The rearrangement joins TRBV28 to TRBJ1-4; 8 nucleotides align to TRBD1. Germline lookup yields CDR1 MDHEN and CDR2 SYDVKM. After removal of 1 base from V and 3 bases from J, the junction contained 4 bases not matched to a gene. This CDR3 contains 16 residues. The CDR3 region is CASSLFGQGANEKLFF. The CDR3 DNA is TGTGCCAGCAGTTTATTCGGACAGGGAGCTAATGAAAAACTGTTTTTT.